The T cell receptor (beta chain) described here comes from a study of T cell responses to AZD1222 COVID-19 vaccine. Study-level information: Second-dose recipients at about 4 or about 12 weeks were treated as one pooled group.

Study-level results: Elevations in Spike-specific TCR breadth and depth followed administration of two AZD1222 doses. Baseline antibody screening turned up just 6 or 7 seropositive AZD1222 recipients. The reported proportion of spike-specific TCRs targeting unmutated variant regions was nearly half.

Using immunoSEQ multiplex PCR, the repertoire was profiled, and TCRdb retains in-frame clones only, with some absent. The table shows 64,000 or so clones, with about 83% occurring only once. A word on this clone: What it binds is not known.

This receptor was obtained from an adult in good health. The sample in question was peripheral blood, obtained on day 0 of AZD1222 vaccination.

The chain's CDR3 is CASSSRDRPNEKLFF. CDR3 nucleotides: TGTGCCAGCAGCTCCCGGGACAGGCCTAATGAAAAACTGTTTTTT. The chain recombines TRBV7-9 with TRBJ1-4, with 8 bases aligning to TRBD1. The CDR3 covers 15 residues. Germline values: CDR1 SEHNR, CDR2 FQNEAQ (reference sequence). The V and J ends lost 4 bases and 3 bases, in that order; junction bases with no gene match: 4.